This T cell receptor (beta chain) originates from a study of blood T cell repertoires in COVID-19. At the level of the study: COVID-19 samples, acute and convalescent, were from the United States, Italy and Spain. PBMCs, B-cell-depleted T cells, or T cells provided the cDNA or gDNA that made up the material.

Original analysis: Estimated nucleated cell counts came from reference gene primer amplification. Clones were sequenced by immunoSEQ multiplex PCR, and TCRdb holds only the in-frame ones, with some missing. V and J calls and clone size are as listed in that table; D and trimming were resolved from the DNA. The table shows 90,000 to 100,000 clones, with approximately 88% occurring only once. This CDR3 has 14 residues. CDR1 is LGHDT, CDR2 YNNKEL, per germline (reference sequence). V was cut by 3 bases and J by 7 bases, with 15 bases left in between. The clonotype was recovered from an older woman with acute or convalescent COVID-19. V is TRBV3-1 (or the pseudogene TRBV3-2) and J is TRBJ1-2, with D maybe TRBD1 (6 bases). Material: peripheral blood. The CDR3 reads CASSQGVLGAGYTF. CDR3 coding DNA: TGTGCCAGCAGCCAGGGGGTCCTGGGGGCTGGCTACACCTTC.